Ten or more counts support the clone carrying this T cell receptor (beta chain). Mismatch with germline at one junction end may stem from a read error. This entry comes from a study of response to subunit inactivated influenza vaccine. TCRdb independently ran MiXCR on the RT-PCR reads; one entry per CDR3 protein. Here the sample spans about 540,000 distinct CDR3 sequences, approximately 20% being singletons. The CDR3 totals 15 residues. Per the germline V gene, CDR1 is SGHAT and CDR2 is FQNNGV. These same records also appear under a second study, on T cells expressing NK-cell markers. According to that study: UMIs were included in TCR beta cDNA generated by 5'RACE template switching. The study sequenced eight donors, seven HCMV-seropositive and one seronegative. Sorting was limited to alpha-beta TCR-expressing T cells with an anti-gamma-delta TCR antibody in several experiments.

The TCR was taken from a man aged 50 to 59 who received an inactivated influenza vaccine. Material: CD4+ T cells sorted from PBMCs, obtained 11 to 12 days after vaccination. This chain links TRBV11-2 with TRBJ2-1; D is unclear. The CDR3 spells CASSLGPSSYNEQFF. As DNA, the CDR3 is TGTGCCAGCAGTTTAGGGCCGAGCTCCTACAATGAGCAGTTCTTC.